The 3 T cell receptor beta chains in this list originate from one sample, sequenced in a study of blood T cell repertoires in COVID-19 (dated by TCRdb to 2018 to 2021). Receptor amplification or capture employed the immunoSEQ multiplex PCR assay. As stored in TCRdb, this immuneACCESS dataset retains in-frame rearrangements with V and J assigned. A fraction of the clones does not appear; measured against another copy, unresolved V genes explain less than half of the discrepancy, and the remainder lacks a known reason. The sample contains 250,000 to 350,000 clones, 86% of them found a single time. The ten most abundant clones make up around 9.3% of the sample. Sample: PBMCs or T cells enriched from blood (not recorded which). These receptors all stem from a woman between 18 and 29 years old who had recovered from COVID-19.

This clone was seen once. V gene TRBV18 combines with J gene TRBJ1-4; 8 bases align to TRBD1. The germline CDR1 and CDR2 sequences are KGHSH and LQKENI. The CDR3 runs 14 residues. The ends lost 3 bases at V and 5 bases at J; junction bases unmatched: 2. CDR3 residues: CASSPRQGNEKLFF. The CDR3 coding sequence is TGTGCCAGCTCACCCCGACAGGGGAATGAAAAACTGTTTTTT.

V usage is TRBV2 and J usage is TRBJ2-1; a weak D match, TRBD2 (5 bases). Germline V gene sequence: CDR1 SNHLY, CDR2 FYNNEI. The length of the CDR3 is 13 residues. V was trimmed by 3 bases and J by 9 bases, leaving 12 bases between them. For the CDR3, the DNA is TGTGCCAGCAGTGAGTCGGGTGGAGGTGAGCAGTTCTTC. This translates into CASSESGGGEQFF.

The genes are TRBV28 and TRBJ2-7, with unresolved D. The CDR3 runs 11 residues. With 4 bases removed from V and 3 bases from J, the gap between germline ends came to 4 bases. The germline CDR1 and CDR2 sequences are MDHEN and SYDVKM. The CDR3 DNA follows: TGTGCCAGCAGTTCCAACTACGAGCAGTACTTC. It specifies CASSSNYEQYF.